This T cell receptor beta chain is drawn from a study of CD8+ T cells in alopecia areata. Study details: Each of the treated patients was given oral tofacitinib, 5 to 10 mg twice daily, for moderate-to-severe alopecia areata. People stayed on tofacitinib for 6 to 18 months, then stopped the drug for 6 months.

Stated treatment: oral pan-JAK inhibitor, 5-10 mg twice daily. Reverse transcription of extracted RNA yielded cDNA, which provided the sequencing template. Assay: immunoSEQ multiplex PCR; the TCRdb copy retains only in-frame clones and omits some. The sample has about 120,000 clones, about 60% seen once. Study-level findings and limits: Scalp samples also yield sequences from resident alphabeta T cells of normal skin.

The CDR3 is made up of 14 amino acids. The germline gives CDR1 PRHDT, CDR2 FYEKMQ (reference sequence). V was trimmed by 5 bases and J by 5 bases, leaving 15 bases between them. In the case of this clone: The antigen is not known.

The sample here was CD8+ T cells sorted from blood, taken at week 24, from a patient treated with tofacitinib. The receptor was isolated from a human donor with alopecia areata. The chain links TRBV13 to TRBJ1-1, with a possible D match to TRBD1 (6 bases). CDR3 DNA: TGTGCCAGCAGCCAGACGGACAGCGGAACTGAAGCTTTCTTT. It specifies CASSQTDSGTEAFF.